These T cell receptor beta chains were read from a single sample in a study of blood T cell repertoires in COVID-19. Clones were sequenced by immunoSEQ multiplex PCR, and TCRdb holds only the in-frame ones, with some missing. Among roughly 190,000 clones listed, approximately 90% were seen once. The sample consisted of peripheral blood. The source of these receptors is a human donor in a cohort sampled during active COVID-19. The CDR3 runs from the conserved cysteine through the conserved F or W. D genes are given only for firm matches. The listing skips clone size in some rows; elsewhere it reads once, few, many or a size class.

.	TRBV11-2	once	TRBJ2-5	CASSWGGRETQYF	TGTGCCAGCAGTTGGGGCGGAAGAGAGACCCAGTACTTC
.	TRBV27	once	TRBJ2-3	CASSLRGTFTDTQYF	TGTGCCAGCAGTTTACGGGGTACCTTCACAGATACGCAGTATTTT
TRBD2	TRBV4-3	.	TRBJ2-7	CASSPRASGFSEQYF	TGCGCCAGCAGTCCTCGGGCTAGCGGGTTCAGTGAGCAGTACTTC
.	TRBV28	many	TRBJ2-7	CASSLQRTAYEQYF	TGTGCCAGCAGTTTGCAGCGGACGGCCTACGAGCAGTACTTC
TRBD1	TRBV6-5	once	TRBJ1-1	CASSYRTGGDYAEAFF	TGTGCCAGCAGTTACCGGACAGGTGGCGATTACGCTGAAGCTTTCTTT
.	TRBV4-3	.	TRBJ2-1	CASSQDWLVGNEQFF	TGCGCCAGCAGCCAAGATTGGCTAGTGGGTAATGAGCAGTTCTTC
.	TRBV18	.	TRBJ1-6	CASSPRQGMSSYNSPLHF	TGTGCCAGCTCACCACGCCAGGGTATGAGCTCCTATAATTCACCCCTCCACTTT
.	TRBV7-2	.	TRBJ1-6	CASSLGALYNSPLHF	TGTGCCAGCAGCTTAGGGGCTTTGTATAATTCACCCCTCCACTTT
TRBD1	TRBV7-7	.	TRBJ1-2	CASSSGSDRERNYGYTF	TGTGCTAGCAGCTCGGGGAGTGACAGGGAACGCAACTATGGCTACACCTTC
TRBD2	TRBV5-1	.	TRBJ2-1	CASSSFLLAGVGNEQFF	TGCGCCAGCAGCTCTTTCCTACTAGCGGGAGTAGGCAATGAGCAGTTCTTC
TRBD2	TRBV5-1	many	TRBJ2-7	CASSLGGTSGYEQYF	TGCGCCAGCAGCTTGGGGGGGACTAGCGGCTACGAGCAGTACTTC
TRBD2	TRBV7-2	.	TRBJ2-3	CASSLGLAGADTQYF	TGTGCCAGCAGCTTAGGCCTAGCGGGAGCTGATACGCAGTATTTT
.	TRBV5-1	.	TRBJ1-1	CASSGQTNTEAFF	TGCGCCAGCAGCGGACAAACGAACACTGAAGCTTTCTTT
.	TRBV10-1	.	TRBJ1-6	CATLRPGGRNSPLHF	TGCGCCACCTTACGCCCCGGGGGTAGGAATTCACCCCTCCACTTT
TRBD2	TRBV11-2	.	TRBJ2-7	CASSLMIAGGREQYF	TGTGCCAGCAGCTTAATGATAGCGGGAGGGAGGGAGCAGTACTTC
TRBD2	TRBV7-9	.	TRBJ2-2	CASSTGGPVTGELFF	TGTGCCAGCAGCACGGGGGGGCCGGTCACCGGGGAGCTGTTTTTT
.	TRBV18	.	TRBJ1-6	CASSPIGGSPLHF	TGTGCCAGCTCACCGATAGGGGGTTCACCCCTCCACTTT
.	TRBV6-6	.	TRBJ2-1	CASSYSRGGRSSEQFF	TGTGCCAGCAGTTACTCAAGGGGGGGACGTTCCAGTGAGCAGTTCTTC
TRBD2	TRBV28	.	TRBJ2-1	CASSLGLAGGPGYNEQFF	TGTGCCAGCAGTTTAGGGCTAGCGGGAGGGCCTGGCTACAATGAGCAGTTCTTC
TRBD2	TRBV5-1	.	TRBJ2-7	CASSLAGAYYEQYF	TGCGCCAGCAGCTTAGCGGGGGCCTACTACGAGCAGTACTTC
TRBD1	TRBV5-1	.	TRBJ2-7	CASSPRTGHYEQYF	TGCGCCAGCAGCCCACGGACAGGACACTACGAGCAGTACTTC
TRBD1	TRBV25-1	once	TRBJ1-1	CASSGWTGGNTEAFF	TGTGCCAGCAGTGGGTGGACAGGGGGGAACACTGAAGCTTTCTTT
.	TRBV3-1/TRBV3-2	once	TRBJ2-1	CASSHIGYFSYNEQFF	TGTGCCAGCAGCCATATCGGGTACTTCTCCTACAATGAGCAGTTCTTC
.	TRBV19	.	TRBJ2-5	CASSIGFNSPQETQYF	TGTGCCAGTAGTATCGGTTTCAACTCCCCCCAAGAGACCCAGTACTTC
.	TRBV29-1	.	TRBJ2-5	CSVEAFGQQETQYF	TGCAGCGTTGAGGCCTTTGGACAGCAAGAGACCCAGTACTTC
TRBD2	TRBV28	.	TRBJ2-1	CASRLRTSGTNYNEQFF	TGTGCCAGCAGACTGAGGACTAGCGGGACGAACTACAATGAGCAGTTCTTC
TRBD1	TRBV19	.	TRBJ1-1	CATYPRDSVNTEAFF	TGTGCCACCTACCCCCGGGACAGCGTGAACACTGAAGCTTTCTTT
TRBD2	TRBV11-2	.	TRBJ2-7	CASSPSGRGPDEQYF	TGTGCCAGCAGCCCCAGCGGGAGGGGACCCGACGAGCAGTACTTC
TRBD2	TRBV4-3	once	TRBJ2-3	CASSQVSGTKSTDTQYF	TGCGCCAGCAGCCAAGTATCCGGGACTAAAAGCACAGATACGCAGTATTTT
.	TRBV3-1/TRBV3-2	.	TRBJ1-2	CASSPNLQGYGYTF	TGTGCCAGCAGCCCCAACCTACAGGGATATGGCTACACCTTC
TRBD1	TRBV6-2/TRBV6-3	.	TRBJ1-4	CASSLYWGDRQLFF	TGTGCCAGCAGTCTGTACTGGGGGGACAGACAACTGTTTTTT
.	TRBV18	.	TRBJ2-7	CASSPGGAEQYF	TGTGCCAGCTCACCGGGGGGGGCAGAGCAGTACTTC
.	TRBV5-6	.	TRBJ2-2	CASSLDTYTGELFF	TGTGCCAGCAGCTTAGACACGTACACCGGGGAGCTGTTTTTT
.	TRBV7-9	.	TRBJ2-7	CASSPLREWPKQYF	TGTGCCAGCAGCCCCCTTCGGGAGTGGCCCAAGCAGTACTTC
TRBD2	TRBV28	once	TRBJ2-1	CASSSGTSGYNEQFF	TGTGCCAGCAGTTCAGGGACTAGCGGATACAATGAGCAGTTCTTC
.	TRBV6-2/TRBV6-3	.	TRBJ2-7	CASSGPLYEQYF	TGTGCCAGCAGCGGCCCATTATACGAGCAGTACTTC
TRBD2	TRBV5-1	.	TRBJ2-1	CASSFSGSGSEQFF	TGCGCCAGCAGCTTCAGTGGTAGCGGGAGTGAGCAGTTCTTC
TRBD2	TRBV5-4	.	TRBJ2-5	CASSLVAGGGETQYF	TGTGCCAGCAGCTTGGTAGCGGGGGGGGGAGAGACCCAGTACTTC
TRBD2	TRBV3-1/TRBV3-2	.	TRBJ2-4	CASSPGTSGGRYIQYF	TGTGCCAGCAGCCCCGGGACTAGCGGGGGGCGTTACATTCAGTACTTC
.	TRBV4-3	few	TRBJ1-5	CASSQDRLGNQPQHF	TGCGCCAGCAGCCAAGATCGTCTAGGCAATCAGCCCCAGCATTTT
.	TRBV7-8	.	TRBJ1-4	CASSSSTATGEKLFF	TGTGCCAGCAGCTCATCGACAGCCACGGGTGAAAAACTGTTTTTT
TRBD1	TRBV5-1	.	TRBJ1-1	CASSQTTGGGGTEAFF	TGCGCCAGCAGCCAAACGACAGGGGGCGGGGGCACTGAAGCTTTCTTT
TRBD2	TRBV19	few	TRBJ2-2	CASSSGTIYTGELFF	TGTGCCAGTAGTTCCGGGACTATATACACCGGGGAGCTGTTTTTT
.	TRBV12-3/TRBV12-4	.	TRBJ2-7	CASSPLQAYEQYF	TGTGCCAGCAGCCCTTTACAGGCGTACGAGCAGTACTTC
.	TRBV21-1	.	TRBJ2-7	CASSSKGVESYEQYF	TGTGCCAGCAGCTCTAAGGGGGTAGAATCCTACGAGCAGTACTTC
TRBD1	TRBV30	.	TRBJ2-7	CAWRGRTGAYEQYF	TGTGCCTGGAGGGGGAGGACAGGGGCTTACGAGCAGTACTTC
TRBD2	TRBV9	.	TRBJ2-3	CASSVAPGVAGGSDTQYF	TGTGCCAGCAGCGTAGCCCCCGGGGTAGCGGGGGGATCAGATACGCAGTATTTT